There are a few counts of the clone carrying this TCR beta chain. Its antigen is unknown. The CDR3 length is 14 residues. Germline V gene data show CDR1 as MGHRA and CDR2 as YSYEKL. The germline V and J ends were trimmed by 0 bases and 5 bases, with 10 bases remaining between them. TCRdb independently ran MiXCR on the 5' RACE reads; one entry per CDR3 protein. The data hold roughly 600,000 distinct CDR3 sequences, with 18% observed a single time. These data come from a study of T-cell memory formation after mild COVID-19. On the study more broadly: The TCR clusters were mostly specific to one donor. General study findings and limits: Memory from before infection featured some responding clones, which suggests cross-reactive memory joined. Later expanders leaned toward CD4+, whereas clones contracting from day 15 to 85 were balanced CD4/CD8.

This TCR was sampled from an adult woman who had mild COVID-19 (a few samples of this study predate the infection). Cell type and time point are not known. The genes are TRBV4-1 and TRBJ1-1; D is unresolved. Sequencing was done on a sample of PBMCs or a T cell subset sorted from them (not recorded which). In DNA form, the CDR3 reads TGCGCCAGCAGCCAAGAATCCCCTGGAACTGAAGCTTTCTTT. This translates into CASSQESPGTEAFF.